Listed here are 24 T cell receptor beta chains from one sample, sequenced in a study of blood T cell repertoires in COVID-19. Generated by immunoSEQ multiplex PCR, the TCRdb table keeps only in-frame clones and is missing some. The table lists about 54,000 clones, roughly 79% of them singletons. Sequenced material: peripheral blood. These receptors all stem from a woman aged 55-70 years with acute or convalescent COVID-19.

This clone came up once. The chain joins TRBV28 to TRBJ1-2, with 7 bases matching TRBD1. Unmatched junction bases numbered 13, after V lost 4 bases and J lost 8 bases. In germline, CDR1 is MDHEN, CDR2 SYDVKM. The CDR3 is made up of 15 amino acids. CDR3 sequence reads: CASSSPPGQSRGYTF. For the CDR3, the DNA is TGTGCCAGCAGTTCTCCTCCGGGACAGAGCCGCGGCTACACCTTC.

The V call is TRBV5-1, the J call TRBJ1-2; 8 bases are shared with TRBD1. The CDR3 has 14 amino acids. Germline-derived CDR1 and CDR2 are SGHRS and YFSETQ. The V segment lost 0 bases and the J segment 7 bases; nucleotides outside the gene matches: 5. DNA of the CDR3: TGCGCCAGCAGCTTGGGGGGGACAGGCGGTGGCTACACCTTC. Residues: CASSLGGTGGGYTF.

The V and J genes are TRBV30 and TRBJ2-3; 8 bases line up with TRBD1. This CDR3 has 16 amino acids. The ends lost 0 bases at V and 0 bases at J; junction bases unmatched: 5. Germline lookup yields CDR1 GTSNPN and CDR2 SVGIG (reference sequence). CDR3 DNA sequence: TGTGCCTGGAGTGTACAGGGGGTGGGTAGCACAGATACGCAGTATTTT. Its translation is CAWSVQGVGSTDTQYF.

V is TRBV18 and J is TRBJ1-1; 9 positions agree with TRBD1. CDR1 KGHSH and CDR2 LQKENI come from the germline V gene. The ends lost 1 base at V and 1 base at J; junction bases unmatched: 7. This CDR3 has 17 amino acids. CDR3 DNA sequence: TGTGCCAGCTCACCACTAGGACAGGGGAGGAGGAACACTGAAGCTTTCTTT. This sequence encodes CASSPLGQGRRNTEAFF.

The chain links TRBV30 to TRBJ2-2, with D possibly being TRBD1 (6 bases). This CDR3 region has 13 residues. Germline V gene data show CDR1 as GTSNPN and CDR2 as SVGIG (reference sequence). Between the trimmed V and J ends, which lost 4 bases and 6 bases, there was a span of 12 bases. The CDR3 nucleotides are TGTGCCTGGACTCCAGGGGTGGCCGGGGAGCTGTTTTTT. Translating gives CAWTPGVAGELFF.

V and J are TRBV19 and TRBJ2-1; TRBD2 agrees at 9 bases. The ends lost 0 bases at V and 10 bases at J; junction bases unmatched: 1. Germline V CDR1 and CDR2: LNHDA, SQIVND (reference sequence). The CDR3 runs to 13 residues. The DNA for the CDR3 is TGTGCCAGTAGTATAGAGCTAGCGGGGGAGCAGTTCTTC. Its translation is CASSIELAGEQFF.

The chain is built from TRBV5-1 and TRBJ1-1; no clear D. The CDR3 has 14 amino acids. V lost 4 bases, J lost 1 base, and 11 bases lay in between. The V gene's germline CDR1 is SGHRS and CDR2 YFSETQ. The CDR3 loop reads CASSGSLGNTEAFF. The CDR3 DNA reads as TGCGCCAGCAGCGGGTCTCTAGGGAACACTGAAGCTTTCTTT.

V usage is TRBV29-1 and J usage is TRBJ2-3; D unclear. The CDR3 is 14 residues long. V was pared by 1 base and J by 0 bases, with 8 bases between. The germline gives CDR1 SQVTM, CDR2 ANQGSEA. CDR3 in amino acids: CSVEAPSSTDTQYF. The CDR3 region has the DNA TGCAGCGTTGAAGCCCCGAGCAGCACAGATACGCAGTATTTT.

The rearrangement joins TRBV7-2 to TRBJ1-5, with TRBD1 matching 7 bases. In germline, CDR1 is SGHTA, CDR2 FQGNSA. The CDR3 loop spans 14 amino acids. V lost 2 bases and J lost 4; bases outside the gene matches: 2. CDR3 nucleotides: TGTGCCAGCAGCTTAAGGGACAGAAATCAGCCCCAGCATTTT. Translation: CASSLRDRNQPQHF.

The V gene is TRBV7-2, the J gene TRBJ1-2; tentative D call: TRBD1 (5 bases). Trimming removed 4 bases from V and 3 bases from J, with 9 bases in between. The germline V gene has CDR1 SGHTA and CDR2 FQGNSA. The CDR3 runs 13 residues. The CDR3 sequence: CASSYDSDYGYTF. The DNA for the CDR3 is TGTGCCAGCAGCTACGACAGCGACTATGGCTACACCTTC.

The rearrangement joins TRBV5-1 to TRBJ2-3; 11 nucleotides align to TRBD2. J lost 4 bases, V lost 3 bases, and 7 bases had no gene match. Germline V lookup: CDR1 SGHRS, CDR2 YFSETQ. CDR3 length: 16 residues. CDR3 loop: CASSYSGRARADTQYF. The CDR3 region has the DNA TGCGCCAGCAGCTATAGCGGGAGGGCCAGGGCAGATACGCAGTATTTT.

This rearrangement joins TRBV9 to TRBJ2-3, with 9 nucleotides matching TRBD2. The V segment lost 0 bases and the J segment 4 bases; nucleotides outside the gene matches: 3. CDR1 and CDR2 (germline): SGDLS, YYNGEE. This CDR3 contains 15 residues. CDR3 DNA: TGTGCCAGCAGCGTAGGGCGGGGGGGCTCAGATACGCAGTATTTT. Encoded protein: CASSVGRGGSDTQYF.

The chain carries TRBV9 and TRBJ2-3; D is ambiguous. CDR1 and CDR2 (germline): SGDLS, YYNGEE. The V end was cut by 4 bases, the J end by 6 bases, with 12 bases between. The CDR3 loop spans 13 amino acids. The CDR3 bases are TGTGCCAGCAGCCCCTACAGTGAGGATACGCAGTATTTT. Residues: CASSPYSEDTQYF.

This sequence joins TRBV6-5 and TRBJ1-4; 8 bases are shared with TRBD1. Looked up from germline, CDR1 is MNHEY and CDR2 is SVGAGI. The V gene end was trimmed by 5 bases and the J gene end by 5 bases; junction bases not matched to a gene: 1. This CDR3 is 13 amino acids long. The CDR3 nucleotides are TGTGCCAGCAGTCGACAGGGGAATGAAAAACTGTTTTTT. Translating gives CASSRQGNEKLFF.

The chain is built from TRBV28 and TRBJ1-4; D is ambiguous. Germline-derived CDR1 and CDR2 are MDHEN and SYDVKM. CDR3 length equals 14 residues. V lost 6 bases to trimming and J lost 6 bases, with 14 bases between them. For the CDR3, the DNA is TGTGCCAGCAGGTCGGGTCGCACCTATGAAAAACTGTTTTTT. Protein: CASRSGRTYEKLFF.

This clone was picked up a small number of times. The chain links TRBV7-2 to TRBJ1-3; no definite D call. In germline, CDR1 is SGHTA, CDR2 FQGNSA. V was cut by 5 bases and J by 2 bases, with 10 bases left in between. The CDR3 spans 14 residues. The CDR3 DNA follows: TGTGCCAGCAGCCTCGCTCTAACTGGAAACACCATATATTTT. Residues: CASSLALTGNTIYF.

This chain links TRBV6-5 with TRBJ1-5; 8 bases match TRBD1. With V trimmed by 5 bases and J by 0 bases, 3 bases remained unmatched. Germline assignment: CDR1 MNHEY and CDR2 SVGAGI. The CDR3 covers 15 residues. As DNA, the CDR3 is TGTGCCAGCAGTCGGACAGGGAGTAGCAATCAGCCCCAGCATTTT. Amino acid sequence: CASSRTGSSNQPQHF.

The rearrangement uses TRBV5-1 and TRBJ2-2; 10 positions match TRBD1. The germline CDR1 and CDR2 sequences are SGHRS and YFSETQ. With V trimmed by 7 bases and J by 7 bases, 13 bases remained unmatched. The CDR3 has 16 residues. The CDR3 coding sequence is TGCGCCAGCGGGCCGCCTTCGACAGGGGGCGGCGGGGAGCTGTTTTTT. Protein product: CASGPPSTGGGGELFF. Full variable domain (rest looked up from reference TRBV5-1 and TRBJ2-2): KAGVTQTPRYLIKTRGQQVTLSCSPISGHRSVSWYQQTPGQGLQFLFEYFSETQRNKGNFPGRFSGRQFSNSRSEMNVSTLELGDSALYLCASGPPSTGGGGELFFGEGSRLTVL.

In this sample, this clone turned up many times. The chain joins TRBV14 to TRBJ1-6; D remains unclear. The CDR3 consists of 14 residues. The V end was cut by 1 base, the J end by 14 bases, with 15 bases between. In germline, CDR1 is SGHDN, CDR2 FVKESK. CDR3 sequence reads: CASSQGPPGPTLHF. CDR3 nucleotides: TGTGCCAGCAGCCAAGGTCCACCAGGTCCGACCCTCCACTTT.

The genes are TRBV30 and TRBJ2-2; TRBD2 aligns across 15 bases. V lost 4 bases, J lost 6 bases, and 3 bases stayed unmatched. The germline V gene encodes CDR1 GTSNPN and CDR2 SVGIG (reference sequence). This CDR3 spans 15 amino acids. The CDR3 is CAWTGLAGGAGELFF. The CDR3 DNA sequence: TGTGCCTGGACCGGACTAGCGGGAGGGGCCGGGGAGCTGTTTTTT.

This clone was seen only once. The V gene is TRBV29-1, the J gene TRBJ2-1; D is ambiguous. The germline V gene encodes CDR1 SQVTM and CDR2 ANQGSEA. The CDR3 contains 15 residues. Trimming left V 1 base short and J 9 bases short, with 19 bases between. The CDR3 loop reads CSVEVQIPIAGEQFF. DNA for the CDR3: TGCAGCGTTGAAGTACAAATTCCAATAGCTGGTGAGCAGTTCTTC.

CDR3 residues: CASSLGWEITEAFF. CDR3 nucleotide sequence: TGTGCCAGCAGCTTGGGCTGGGAGATCACTGAAGCTTTCTTT. This chain uses TRBV5-4 with TRBJ1-1; no reliable D call. This CDR3 region has 14 residues. V was pared by 0 bases and J by 4 bases, with 10 bases between. Germline V gene data show CDR1 as SGHNT and CDR2 as YYREEE (reference sequence).

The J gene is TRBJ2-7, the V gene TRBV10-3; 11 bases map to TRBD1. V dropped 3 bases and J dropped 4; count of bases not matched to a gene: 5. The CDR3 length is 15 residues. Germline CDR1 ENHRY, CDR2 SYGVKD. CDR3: CAISDIGTGGYEQYF. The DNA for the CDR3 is TGTGCCATCAGTGACATAGGGACAGGGGGTTACGAGCAGTACTTC.

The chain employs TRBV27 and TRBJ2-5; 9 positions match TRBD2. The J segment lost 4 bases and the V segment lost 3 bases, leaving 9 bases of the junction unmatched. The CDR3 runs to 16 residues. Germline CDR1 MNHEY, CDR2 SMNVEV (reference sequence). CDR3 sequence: CASSFTRGGRRETQYF. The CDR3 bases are TGTGCCAGCAGTTTCACGCGGGGGGGCCGGAGAGAGACCCAGTACTTC.